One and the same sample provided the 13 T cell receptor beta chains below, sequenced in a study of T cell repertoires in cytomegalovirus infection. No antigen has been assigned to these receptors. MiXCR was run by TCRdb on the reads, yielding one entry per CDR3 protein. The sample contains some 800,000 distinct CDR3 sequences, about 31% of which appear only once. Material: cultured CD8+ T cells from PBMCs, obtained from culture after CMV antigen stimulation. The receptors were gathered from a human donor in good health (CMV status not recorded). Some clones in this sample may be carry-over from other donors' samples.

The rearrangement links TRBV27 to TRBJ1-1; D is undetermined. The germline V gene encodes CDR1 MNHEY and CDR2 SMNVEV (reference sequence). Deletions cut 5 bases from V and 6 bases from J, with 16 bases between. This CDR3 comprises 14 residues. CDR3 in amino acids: CASSPLSGRPEAFF. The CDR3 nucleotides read TGTGCCAGCAGTCCCCTCTCTGGGCGGCCTGAAGCTTTCTTT.

CDR3 in DNA: TGTGCCAGCAGCCAAAGGTCAACTAGCGGGGGAATAAAAGAGCAGTTCTTC. Protein product: CASSQRSTSGGIKEQFF. The genes are TRBV14 and TRBJ2-1; 11 bases align to TRBD2. In germline, CDR1 is SGHDN, CDR2 FVKESK. After removal of 2 bases from V and 10 bases from J, the junction contained 13 bases not matched to a gene. CDR3 size: 17 residues.

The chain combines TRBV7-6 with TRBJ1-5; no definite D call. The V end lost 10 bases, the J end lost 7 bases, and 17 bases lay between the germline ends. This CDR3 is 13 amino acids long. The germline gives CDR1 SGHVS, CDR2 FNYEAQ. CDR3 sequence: CATTWGSLQPQHF. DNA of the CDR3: TGTGCCACCACGTGGGGAAGTCTGCAGCCCCAGCATTTT.

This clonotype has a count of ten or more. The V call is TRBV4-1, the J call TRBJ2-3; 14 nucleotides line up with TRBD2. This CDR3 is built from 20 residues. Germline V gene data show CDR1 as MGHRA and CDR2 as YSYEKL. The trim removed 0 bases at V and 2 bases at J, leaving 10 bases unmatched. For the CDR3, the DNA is TGCGCCAGCAGCCAAGAAAGACTCGGACTAGCGGGGGGATTCACAGATACGCAGTATTTT. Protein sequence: CASSQERLGLAGGFTDTQYF.

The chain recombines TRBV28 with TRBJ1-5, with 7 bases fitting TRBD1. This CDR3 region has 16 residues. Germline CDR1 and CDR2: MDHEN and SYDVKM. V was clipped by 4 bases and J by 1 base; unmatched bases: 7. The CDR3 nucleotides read TGTGCCAGCAGTTCCCCCCCGACAGGGAGCAATCAGCCCCAGCATTTT. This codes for CASSSPPTGSNQPQHF. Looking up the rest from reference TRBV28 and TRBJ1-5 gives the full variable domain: DVKVTQSSRYLVKRTGEKVFLECVQDMDHENMFWYRQDPGLGLRLIYFSYDVKMKEKGDIPEGYSVSREKKERFSLILESASTNQTSMYLCASSSPPTGSNQPQHFGDGTRLSIL.

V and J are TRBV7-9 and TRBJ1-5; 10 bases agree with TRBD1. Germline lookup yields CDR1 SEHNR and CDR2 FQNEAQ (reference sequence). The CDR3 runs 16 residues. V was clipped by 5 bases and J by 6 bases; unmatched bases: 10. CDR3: CASSPKGTGEGQPQHF. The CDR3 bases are TGTGCCAGCAGCCCCAAAGGGACAGGGGAAGGTCAGCCCCAGCATTTT.

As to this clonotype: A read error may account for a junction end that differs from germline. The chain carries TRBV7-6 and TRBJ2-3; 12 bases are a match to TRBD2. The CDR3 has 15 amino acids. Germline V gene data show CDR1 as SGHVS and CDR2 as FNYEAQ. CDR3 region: CACSLAGGLADTQYF. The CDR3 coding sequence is TGTGCCTGCAGTCTAGCGGGGGGGCTCGCAGATACGCAGTATTTT.

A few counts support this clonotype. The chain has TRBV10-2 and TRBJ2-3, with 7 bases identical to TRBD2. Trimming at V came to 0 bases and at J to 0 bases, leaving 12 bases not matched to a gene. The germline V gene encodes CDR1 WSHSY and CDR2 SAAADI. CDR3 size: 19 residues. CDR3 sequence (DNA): TGCGCCAGCAGTGAGTCGAACGGGCTAGCGGTATATAGCACAGATACGCAGTATTTT. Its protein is CASSESNGLAVYSTDTQYF.

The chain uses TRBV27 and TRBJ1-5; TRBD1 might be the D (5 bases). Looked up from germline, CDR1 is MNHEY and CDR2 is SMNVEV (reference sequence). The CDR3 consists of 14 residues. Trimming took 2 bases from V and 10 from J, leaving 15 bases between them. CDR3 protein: CASSLEHGWDPQHF. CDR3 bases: TGTGCCAGCAGTTTAGAACATGGCTGGGACCCCCAGCATTTT.

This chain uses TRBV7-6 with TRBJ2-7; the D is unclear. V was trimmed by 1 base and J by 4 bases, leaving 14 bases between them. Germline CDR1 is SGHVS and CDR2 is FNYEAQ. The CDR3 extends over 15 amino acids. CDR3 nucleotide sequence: TGTGCCAGCAGCTTAGAGTCAGGCTTTGGGTACGAGCAGTACTTC. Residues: CASSLESGFGYEQYF.

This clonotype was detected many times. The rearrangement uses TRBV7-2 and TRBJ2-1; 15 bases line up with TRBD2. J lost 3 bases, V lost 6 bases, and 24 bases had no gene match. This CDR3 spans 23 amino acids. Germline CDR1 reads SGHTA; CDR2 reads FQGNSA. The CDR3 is CASSFRGGLAGGRHRTDYNEQFF. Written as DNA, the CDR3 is TGTGCCAGCAGTTTTAGAGGGGGACTAGCGGGGGGTAGGCATCGGACTGACTACAATGAGCAGTTCTTC.

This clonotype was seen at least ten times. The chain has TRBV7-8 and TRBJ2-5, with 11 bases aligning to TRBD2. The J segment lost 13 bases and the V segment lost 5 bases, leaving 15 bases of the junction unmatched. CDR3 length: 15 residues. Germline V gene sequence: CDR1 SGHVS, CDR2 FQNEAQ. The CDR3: CASSTDLAGGPGSYF. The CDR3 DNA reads TGTGCCAGCAGCACCGACCTAGCGGGGGGCCCCGGCTCGTACTTC.

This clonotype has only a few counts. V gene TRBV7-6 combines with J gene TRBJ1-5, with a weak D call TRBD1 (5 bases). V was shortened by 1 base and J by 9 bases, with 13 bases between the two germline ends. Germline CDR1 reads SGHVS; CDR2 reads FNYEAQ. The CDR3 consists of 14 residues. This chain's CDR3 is CASSLVAAQGPQHF. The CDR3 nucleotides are TGTGCCAGCAGCTTAGTAGCAGCCCAGGGGCCCCAGCATTTT. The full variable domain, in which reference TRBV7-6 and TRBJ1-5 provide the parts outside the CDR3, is GAGVSQSPRYKVTKRGQDVALRCDPISGHVSLYWYRQALGQGPEFLTYFNYEAQQDKSGLPNDRFSAERPEGSISTLTIQRTEQRDSAMYRCASSLVAAQGPQHFGDGTRLSIL.